The rows below give T cell receptor beta chains drawn from one sample of a study of cytomegalovirus exposure and HLA in healthy donors. Sequencing was performed with immunoSEQ multiplex PCR; in TCRdb, only in-frame clones are kept and a portion is missing. Altogether some 110,000 clones are present, over 60% being singletons, with the ten largest covering approximately 3%. Source material: PBMCs. These receptors all stem from a woman aged 18 to 35 in good health and CMV-seropositive. CDR3s include the opening cysteine and the closing phenylalanine or tryptophan. The D gene is left open where the match is weak. Rows give clone size only sometimes, using once, few, many, or a class for an expanded clone.

V: TRBV6-6; size: .; D: TRBD1; J: TRBJ1-5; DNA: TGTGCCAGCAGCCCTGACAGGACAGGACAGCCCCAGCATTTT; CDR3: CASSPDRTGQPQHF
V: TRBV10-3; size: .; D: TRBD1; J: TRBJ2-5; DNA: TGTGCCATCAGTGACCCTGGGACAGGGTCGGTCCAAGAGACCCAGTACTTC; CDR3: CAISDPGTGSVQETQYF
V: TRBV19; size: .; D: TRBD2; J: TRBJ2-5; DNA: TGTGCCAGTAGTATGGCTAGCGGGAGACAAGAGACCCAGTACTTC; CDR3: CASSMASGRQETQYF
V: TRBV6-5; size: .; D: TRBD1; J: TRBJ2-7; DNA: TGTGCCAGCACGGGACAGCGGATCAAGCAGTACTTC; CDR3: CASTGQRIKQYF
V: TRBV15; size: .; D: .; J: TRBJ2-7; DNA: TGTGCCACCAGCAGAGACCTCAGGGTTACGGACGAGCAGTACTTC; CDR3: CATSRDLRVTDEQYF
V: TRBV7-8; size: .; D: .; J: TRBJ2-7; DNA: TGTGCCAGCAGCTTATACGGGAGAGGCGAGCAGTACTTC; CDR3: CASSLYGRGEQYF
V: TRBV30; size: .; D: .; J: TRBJ2-5; DNA: TGTGCCTGGAGTGCCGGAGAGACCCAGTACTTC; CDR3: CAWSAGETQYF
V: TRBV19; size: .; D: .; J: TRBJ2-5; DNA: TGTGCCAGTACGGAAGGGGAAGAGACCCAGTACTTC; CDR3: CASTEGEETQYF
V: TRBV5-6; size: .; D: .; J: TRBJ1-2; DNA: TGTGCCAGCAGCTCAAGTGTACTACCCCGCTATGGCTACACCTTC; CDR3: CASSSSVLPRYGYTF
V: TRBV6-5; size: once; D: .; J: TRBJ2-7; DNA: TGTGCCAGCAGCCGCGAGGCGGGGCAACCCTACGAGCAGTACTTC; CDR3: CASSREAGQPYEQYF
V: TRBV19; size: .; D: .; J: TRBJ2-1; DNA: TGTGCCAGTAGTATAGGGGGCGCCAGCTCCTACAATGAGCAGTTCTTC; CDR3: CASSIGGASSYNEQFF
V: TRBV10-3; size: .; D: .; J: TRBJ1-5; DNA: TGTGCCATCAGTGAACAGGGTTCCAATCAGCCCCAGCATTTT; CDR3: CAISEQGSNQPQHF